This TCR beta chain appears in the sequencing data of a study of shared clonotypes between healthy human individuals. Overall study context: Two women and three men aged 18 to 49 served as donors.

Notes on the study in general: Investigators expected sequencing depth to affect clonotype sharing among donors.

The CDR3 has 12 residues. Germline-derived CDR1 and CDR2 are SQVTM and ANQGSEA. V was clipped by 3 bases and J by 3 bases, with 9 bases between them. Worth noting for this clone: Its antigen is still unknown. This sample also contains other DNA sequences that code for the same CDR3.

Naive CD8 cells comprised CD45RO-negative, CCR7-positively selected cells, excluding terminally differentiated effector memory CD45RA+ cells. The assay ran at deep level. Each replicate PCR on the sorted subsets used 150 to 200 ng DNA (roughly 27,000 T cell genomes). Sequencing used immunoSEQ multiplex PCR; TCRdb keeps in-frame clones, though not all of them. The sample holds fewer than 800,000 clones, around 92% seen once. The chain has TRBV29-1 and TRBJ2-7; D is uncertain. The sequenced sample consisted of naive CD8+ T cells sorted from blood. This receptor was obtained from a young man in good health. CDR3 DNA sequence: TGCAGCGTTGAGGGGTCCAGCTACGAGCAGTACTTC. It translates to CSVEGSSYEQYF.